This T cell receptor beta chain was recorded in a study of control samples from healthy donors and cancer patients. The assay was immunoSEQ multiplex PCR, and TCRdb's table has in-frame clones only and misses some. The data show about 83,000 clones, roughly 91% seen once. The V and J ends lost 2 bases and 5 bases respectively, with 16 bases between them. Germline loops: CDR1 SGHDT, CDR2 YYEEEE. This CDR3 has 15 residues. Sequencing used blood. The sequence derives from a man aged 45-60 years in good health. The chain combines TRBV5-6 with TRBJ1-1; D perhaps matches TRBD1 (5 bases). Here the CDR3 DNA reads TGTGCCAGCAGCTTTAGTCCAGGGAGTGAAACTGAAGCTTTCTTT. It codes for CASSFSPGSETEAFF.